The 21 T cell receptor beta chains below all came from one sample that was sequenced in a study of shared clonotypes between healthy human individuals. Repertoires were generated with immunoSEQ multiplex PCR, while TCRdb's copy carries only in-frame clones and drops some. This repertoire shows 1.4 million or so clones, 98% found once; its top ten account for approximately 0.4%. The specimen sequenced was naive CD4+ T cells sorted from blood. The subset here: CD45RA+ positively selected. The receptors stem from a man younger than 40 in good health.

The CDR3 coding sequence is TGTGCCAGTGGCGGAGGGAGCACAGATACGCAGTATTTT. Translated, it gives CASGGGSTDTQYF. V is TRBV7-6 and J is TRBJ2-3, with D tentatively TRBD2 (6 bases). With 9 bases removed from V and 0 bases from J, the gap between germline ends came to 10 bases. Germline CDR1 and CDR2: SGHVS and FNYEAQ. The CDR3 runs 13 residues.

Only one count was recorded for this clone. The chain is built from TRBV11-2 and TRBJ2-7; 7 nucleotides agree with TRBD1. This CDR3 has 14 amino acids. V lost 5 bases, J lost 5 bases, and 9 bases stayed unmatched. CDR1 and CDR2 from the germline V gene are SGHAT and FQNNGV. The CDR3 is CASSHDRVQDEQYF. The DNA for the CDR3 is TGTGCCAGCAGCCATGACAGGGTTCAGGACGAGCAGTACTTC.

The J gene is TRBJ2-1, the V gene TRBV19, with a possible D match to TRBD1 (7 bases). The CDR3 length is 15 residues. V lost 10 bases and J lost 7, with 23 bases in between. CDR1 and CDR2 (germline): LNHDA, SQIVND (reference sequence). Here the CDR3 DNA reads TGTGCCACCAAGCTTAGGGGGCGGAGGGCTAATGAGCAGTTCTTC. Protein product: CATKLRGRRANEQFF.

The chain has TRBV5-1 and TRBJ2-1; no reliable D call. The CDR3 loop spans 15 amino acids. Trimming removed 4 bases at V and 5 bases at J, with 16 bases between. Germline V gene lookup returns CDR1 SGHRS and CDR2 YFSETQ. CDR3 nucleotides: TGCGCCAGCAGCCCCCAGTCCTTGGGAAACAATGAGCAGTTCTTC. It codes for CASSPQSLGNNEQFF.

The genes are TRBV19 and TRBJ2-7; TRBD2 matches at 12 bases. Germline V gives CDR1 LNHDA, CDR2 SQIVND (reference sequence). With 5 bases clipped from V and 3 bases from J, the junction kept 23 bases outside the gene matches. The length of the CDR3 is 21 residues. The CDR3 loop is CASSPRGLAGRKNPEGYEQYF. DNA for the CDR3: TGTGCCAGTAGTCCTCGAGGACTAGCGGGACGTAAAAATCCTGAGGGCTACGAGCAGTACTTC.

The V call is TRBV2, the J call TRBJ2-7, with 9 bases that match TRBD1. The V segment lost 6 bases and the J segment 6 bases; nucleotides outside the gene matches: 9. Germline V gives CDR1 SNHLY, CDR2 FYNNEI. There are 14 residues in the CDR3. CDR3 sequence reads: CASSGQGRGSEQYF. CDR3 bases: TGTGCCAGCAGCGGACAGGGGCGAGGGAGCGAGCAGTACTTC. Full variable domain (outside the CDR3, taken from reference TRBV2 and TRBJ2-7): EPEVTQTPSHQVTQMGQEVILRCVPISNHLYFYWYRQILGQKVEFLVSFYNNEISEKSEIFDDQFSVERPDGSNFTLKIRSTKLEDSAMYFCASSGQGRGSEQYFGPGTRLTVT.

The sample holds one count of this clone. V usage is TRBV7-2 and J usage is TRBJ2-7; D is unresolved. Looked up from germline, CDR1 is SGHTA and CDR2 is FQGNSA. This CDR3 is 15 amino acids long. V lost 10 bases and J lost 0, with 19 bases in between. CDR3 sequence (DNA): TGTGCCACACGACGCCCCGGTTCACCCTCCTACGAGCAGTACTTC. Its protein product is CATRRPGSPSYEQYF.

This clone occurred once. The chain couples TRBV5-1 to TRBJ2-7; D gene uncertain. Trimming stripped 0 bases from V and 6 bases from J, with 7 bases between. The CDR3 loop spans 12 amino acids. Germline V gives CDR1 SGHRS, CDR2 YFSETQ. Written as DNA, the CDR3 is TGCGCCAGCAGCTTGGTCCAGAGCGAGCAGTACTTC. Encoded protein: CASSLVQSEQYF.

The CDR3 nucleotides read TGCGCCAGCAATGCGGGGACAGACACCGGGGAGCTGTTTTTT. This translates into CASNAGTDTGELFF. The chain employs TRBV5-1 and TRBJ2-2; D may be TRBD1 (7 bases). This CDR3 spans 14 amino acids. The V gene's germline CDR1 is SGHRS and CDR2 YFSETQ. Deletions cut 6 bases from V and 3 bases from J, with 12 bases between.

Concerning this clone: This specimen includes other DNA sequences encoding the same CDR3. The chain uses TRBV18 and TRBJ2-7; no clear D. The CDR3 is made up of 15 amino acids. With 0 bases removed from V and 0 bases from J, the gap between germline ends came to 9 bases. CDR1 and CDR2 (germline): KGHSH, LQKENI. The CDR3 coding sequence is TGTGCCAGCTCACCACCCGGGTCTCGCTCCTACGAGCAGTACTTC. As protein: CASSPPGSRSYEQYF.

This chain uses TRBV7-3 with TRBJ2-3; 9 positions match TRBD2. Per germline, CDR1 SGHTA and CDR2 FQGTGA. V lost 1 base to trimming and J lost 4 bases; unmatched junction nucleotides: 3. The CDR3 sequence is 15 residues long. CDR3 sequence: CASSLIAGAADTQYF. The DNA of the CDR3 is TGTGCCAGCAGCTTAATAGCGGGAGCCGCAGATACGCAGTATTTT.

CDR3 protein: CASRGSYANTGELFF. DNA of the CDR3: TGTGCCAGCAGGGGGTCCTACGCGAACACCGGGGAGCTGTTTTTT. The V call is TRBV7-9, the J call TRBJ2-2; D is undetermined. Trimming took off 6 bases at V and 0 bases at J, with 11 bases between the two ends. Germline values: CDR1 SEHNR, CDR2 FQNEAQ (reference sequence). This CDR3 region has 15 residues.

CDR3 bases: TGTGCCAGCAGTCCCGCTGCCTTATATACCTATGGCTACACCTTC. As protein: CASSPAALYTYGYTF. This chain links TRBV28 with TRBJ1-2; D gene ambiguous. V dropped 5 bases and J dropped 4 bases, with 17 bases sitting between them. CDR3 length: 15 amino acids. CDR1 MDHEN and CDR2 SYDVKM come from the germline V gene.

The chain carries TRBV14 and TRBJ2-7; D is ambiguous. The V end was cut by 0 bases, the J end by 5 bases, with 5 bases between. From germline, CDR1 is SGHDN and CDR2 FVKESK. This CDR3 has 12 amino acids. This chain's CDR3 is CASSQERNEQYF. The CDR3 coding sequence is TGTGCCAGCAGCCAAGAGCGCAACGAGCAGTACTTC.

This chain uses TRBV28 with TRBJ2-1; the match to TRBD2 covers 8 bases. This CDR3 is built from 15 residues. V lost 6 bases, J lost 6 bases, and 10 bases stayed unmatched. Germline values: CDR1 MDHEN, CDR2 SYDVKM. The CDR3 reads CASRKAGVIANEQFF. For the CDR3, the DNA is TGTGCCAGCAGGAAAGCGGGAGTTATCGCCAATGAGCAGTTCTTC. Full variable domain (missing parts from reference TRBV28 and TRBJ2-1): DVKVTQSSRYLVKRTGEKVFLECVQDMDHENMFWYRQDPGLGLRLIYFSYDVKMKEKGDIPEGYSVSREKKERFSLILESASTNQTSMYLCASRKAGVIANEQFFGPGTRLTVL.

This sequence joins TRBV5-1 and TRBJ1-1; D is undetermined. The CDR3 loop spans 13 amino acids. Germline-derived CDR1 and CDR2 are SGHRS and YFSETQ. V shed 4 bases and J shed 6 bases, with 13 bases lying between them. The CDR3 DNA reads TGCGCCAGCAGCCCCGGAGCGGGGTCTGAAGCTTTCTTT. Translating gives CASSPGAGSEAFF. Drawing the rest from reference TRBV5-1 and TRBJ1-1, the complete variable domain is KAGVTQTPRYLIKTRGQQVTLSCSPISGHRSVSWYQQTPGQGLQFLFEYFSETQRNKGNFPGRFSGRQFSNSRSEMNVSTLELGDSALYLCASSPGAGSEAFFGQGTRLTVV.

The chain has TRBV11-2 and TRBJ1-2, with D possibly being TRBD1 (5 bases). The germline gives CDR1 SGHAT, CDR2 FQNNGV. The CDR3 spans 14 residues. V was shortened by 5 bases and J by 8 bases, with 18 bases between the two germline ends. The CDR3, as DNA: TGTGCCAGCAGCCCAACAGGAGGGGCAGGGGGCTACACCTTC. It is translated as CASSPTGGAGGYTF. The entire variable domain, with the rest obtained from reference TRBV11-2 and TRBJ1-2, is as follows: EAGVAQSPRYKIIEKRQSVAFWCNPISGHATLYWYQQILGQGPKLLIQFQNNGVVDDSQLPKDRFSAERLKGVDSTLKIQPAKLEDSAVYLCASSPTGGAGGYTFGSGTRLTVV.

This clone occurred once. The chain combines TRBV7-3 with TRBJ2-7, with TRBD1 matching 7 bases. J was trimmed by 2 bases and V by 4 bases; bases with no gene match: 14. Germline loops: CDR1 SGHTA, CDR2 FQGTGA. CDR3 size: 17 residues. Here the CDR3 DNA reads TGTGCCAGCAGCTCCCAAAGTCCGGGACAGTATACCTACGAGCAGTACTTC. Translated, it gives CASSSQSPGQYTYEQYF.

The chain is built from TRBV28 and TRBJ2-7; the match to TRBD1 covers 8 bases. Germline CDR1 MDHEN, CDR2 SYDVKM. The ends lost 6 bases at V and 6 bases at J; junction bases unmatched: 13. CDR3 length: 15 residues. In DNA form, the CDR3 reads TGTGCCAGCAGGTTCCGGGACAGGTTTTCGAGCGAGCAGTACTTC. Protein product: CASRFRDRFSSEQYF.

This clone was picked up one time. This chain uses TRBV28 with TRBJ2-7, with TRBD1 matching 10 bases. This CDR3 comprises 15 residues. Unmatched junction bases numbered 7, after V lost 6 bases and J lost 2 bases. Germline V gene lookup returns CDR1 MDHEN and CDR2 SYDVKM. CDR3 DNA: TGTGCCAGCAGCGCCGGGACAGGGGTGACCTACGAGCAGTACTTC. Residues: CASSAGTGVTYEQYF.

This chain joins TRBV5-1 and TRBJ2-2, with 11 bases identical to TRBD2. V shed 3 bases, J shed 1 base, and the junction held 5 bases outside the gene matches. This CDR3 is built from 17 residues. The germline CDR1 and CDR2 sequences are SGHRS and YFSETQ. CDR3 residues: CASSSSGTSGNTGELFF. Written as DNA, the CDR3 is TGCGCCAGCAGCTCCTCTGGGACTAGCGGGAACACCGGGGAGCTGTTTTTT.